This T cell receptor beta chain was sequenced for a study of T cells after posttransplantation cyclophosphamide. The assay was immunoSEQ multiplex PCR, and TCRdb's table has in-frame clones only and misses some. Altogether several thousand clones were found in the sample, and no singletons occur. Germline V lookup: CDR1 SGDLS, CDR2 YYNGEE. Trimming removed 1 base at V and 5 bases at J, with 15 bases between. CDR3 length equals 16 residues. Cyclophosphamide on days +3 and +4 followed busulfan-fludarabine conditioning and a marrow graft. Regarding this clone: The antigen remains undetermined.

General study results and limits: Tissue-infiltrating T cells from skin or gut overlapped little with blood T cells.

J is TRBJ2-2 and V is TRBV9, with D maybe TRBD1 (5 bases). The sequence was obtained from a male patient aged 50 to 59 who received an allogeneic stem cell transplant from an unrelated donor, was CMV-positive, and had acute GVHD only. Some T cells may have come from the graft donor. The specimen comprised PBMCs, sampled after allogeneic stem cell transplant with posttransplant cyclophosphamide. The CDR3 DNA reads TGTGCCAGCAGCGTACAAGGACATATTGGGACCGGGGAGCTGTTTTTT. It specifies CASSVQGHIGTGELFF.